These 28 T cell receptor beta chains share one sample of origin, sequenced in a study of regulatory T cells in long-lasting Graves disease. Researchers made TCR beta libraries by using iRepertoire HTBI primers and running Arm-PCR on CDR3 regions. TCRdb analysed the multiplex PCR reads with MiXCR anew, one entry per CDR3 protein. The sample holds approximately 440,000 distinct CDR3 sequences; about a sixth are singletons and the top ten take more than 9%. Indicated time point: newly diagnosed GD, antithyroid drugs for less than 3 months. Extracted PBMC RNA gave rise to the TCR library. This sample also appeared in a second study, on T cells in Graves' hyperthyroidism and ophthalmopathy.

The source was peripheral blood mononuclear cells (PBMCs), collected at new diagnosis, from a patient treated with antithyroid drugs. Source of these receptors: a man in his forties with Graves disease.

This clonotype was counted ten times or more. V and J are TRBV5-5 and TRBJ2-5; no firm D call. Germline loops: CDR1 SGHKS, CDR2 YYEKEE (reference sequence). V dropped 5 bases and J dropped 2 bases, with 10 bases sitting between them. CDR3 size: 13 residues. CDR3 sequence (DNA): TGTGCCAGCAGACGGGCGGTACAAGAGACCCAGTACTTC. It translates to CASRRAVQETQYF.

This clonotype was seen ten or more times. The CDR3 loop is CASSLGERNYEQYF. The CDR3 region has the DNA TGTGCCAGCAGCTTAGGAGAACGGAACTACGAGCAGTACTTC. The chain joins TRBV7-8 to TRBJ2-7; D is ambiguous. The germline V gene encodes CDR1 SGHVS and CDR2 FQNEAQ. The CDR3 consists of 14 residues. Trimming pared 1 base from V and 3 bases from J, leaving 10 bases between. Full variable domain (outside the CDR3, taken from reference TRBV7-8 and TRBJ2-7): GAGVSQSPRYKVAKRGQDVALRCDPISGHVSLFWYQQALGQGPEFLTYFQNEAQLDKSGLPSDRFFAERPEGSVSTLKIQRTQQEDSAVYLCASSLGERNYEQYFGPGTRLTVT.

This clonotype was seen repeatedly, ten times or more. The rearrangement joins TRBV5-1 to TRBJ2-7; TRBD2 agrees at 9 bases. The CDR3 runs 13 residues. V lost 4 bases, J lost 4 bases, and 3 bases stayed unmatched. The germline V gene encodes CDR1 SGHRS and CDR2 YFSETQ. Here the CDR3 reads CASSAGLAYEQYF. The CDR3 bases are TGCGCCAGCAGCGCCGGACTAGCGTACGAGCAGTACTTC.

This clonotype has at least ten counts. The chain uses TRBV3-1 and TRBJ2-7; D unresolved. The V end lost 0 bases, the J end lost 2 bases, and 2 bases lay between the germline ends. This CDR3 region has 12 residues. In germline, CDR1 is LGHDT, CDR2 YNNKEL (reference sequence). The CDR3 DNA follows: TGTGCCAGCAGCCAAGACCCCTACGAGCAGTACTTC. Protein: CASSQDPYEQYF.

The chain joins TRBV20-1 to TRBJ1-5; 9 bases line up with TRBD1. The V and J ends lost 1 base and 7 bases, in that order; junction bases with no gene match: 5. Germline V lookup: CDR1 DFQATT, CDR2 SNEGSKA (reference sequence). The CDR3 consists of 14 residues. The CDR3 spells CSARAGQGWQPQHF. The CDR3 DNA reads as TGCAGTGCTAGAGCGGGACAGGGTTGGCAGCCCCAGCATTTT.

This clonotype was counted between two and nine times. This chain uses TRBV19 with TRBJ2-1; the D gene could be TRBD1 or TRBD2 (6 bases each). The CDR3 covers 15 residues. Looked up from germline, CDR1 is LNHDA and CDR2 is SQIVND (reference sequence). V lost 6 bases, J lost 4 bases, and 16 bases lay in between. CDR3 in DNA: TGTGCCAGTAGCGTGGGGGGCGCAAGATACAATGAGCAGTTCTTC. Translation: CASSVGGARYNEQFF. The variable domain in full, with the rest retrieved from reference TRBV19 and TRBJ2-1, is DGGITQSPKYLFRKEGQNVTLSCEQNLNHDAMYWYRQDPGQGLRLIYYSQIVNDFQKGDIAEGYSVSREKKESFPLTVTSAQKNPTAFYLCASSVGGARYNEQFFGPGTRLTVL.

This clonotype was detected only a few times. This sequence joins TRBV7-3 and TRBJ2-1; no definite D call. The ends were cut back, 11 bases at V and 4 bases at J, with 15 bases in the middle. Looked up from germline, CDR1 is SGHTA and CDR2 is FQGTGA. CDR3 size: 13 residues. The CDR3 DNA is TGTGCCTCGGCCCCAGATGTATACAATGAGCAGTTCTTC. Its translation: CASAPDVYNEQFF.

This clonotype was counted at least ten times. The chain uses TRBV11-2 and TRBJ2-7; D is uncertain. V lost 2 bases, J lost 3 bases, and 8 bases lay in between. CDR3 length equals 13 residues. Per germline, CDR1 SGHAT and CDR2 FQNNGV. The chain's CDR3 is CASSLSEVYEQYF. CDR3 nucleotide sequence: TGTGCCAGCAGCTTATCTGAGGTCTACGAGCAGTACTTC.

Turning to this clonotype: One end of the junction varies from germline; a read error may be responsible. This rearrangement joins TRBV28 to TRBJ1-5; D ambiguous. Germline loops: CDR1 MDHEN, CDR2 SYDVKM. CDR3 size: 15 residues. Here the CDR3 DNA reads TGTGCCTGCAGTTTCCCGGGAATTGGGAATCAGCCCCAGCATTTT. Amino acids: CACSFPGIGNQPQHF.

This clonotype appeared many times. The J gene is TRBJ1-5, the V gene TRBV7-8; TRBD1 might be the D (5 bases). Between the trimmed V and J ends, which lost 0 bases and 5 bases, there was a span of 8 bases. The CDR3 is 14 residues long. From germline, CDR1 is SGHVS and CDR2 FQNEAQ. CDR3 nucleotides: TGTGCCAGCAGCTTAGCCGGGGGTCATCAGCCCCAGCATTTT. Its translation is CASSLAGGHQPQHF.

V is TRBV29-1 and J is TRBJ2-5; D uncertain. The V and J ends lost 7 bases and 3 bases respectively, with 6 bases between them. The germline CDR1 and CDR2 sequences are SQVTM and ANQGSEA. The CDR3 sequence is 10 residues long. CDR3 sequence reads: CSAKKETQYF. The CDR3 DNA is TGCAGCGCCAAAAAAGAGACCCAGTACTTC.

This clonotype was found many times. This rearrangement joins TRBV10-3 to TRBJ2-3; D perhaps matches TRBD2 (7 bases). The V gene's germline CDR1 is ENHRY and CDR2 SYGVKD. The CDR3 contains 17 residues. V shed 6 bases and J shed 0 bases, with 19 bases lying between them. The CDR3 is CAISGGGARESTDTQYF. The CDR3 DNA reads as TGTGCCATCAGCGGAGGGGGGGCGAGAGAAAGCACAGATACGCAGTATTTT.

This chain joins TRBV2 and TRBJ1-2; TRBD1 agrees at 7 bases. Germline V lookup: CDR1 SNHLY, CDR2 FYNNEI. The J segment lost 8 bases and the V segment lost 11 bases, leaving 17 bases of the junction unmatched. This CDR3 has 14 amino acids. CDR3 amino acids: CAVAAAPTGVGYTF. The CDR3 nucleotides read TGTGCCGTCGCAGCAGCCCCTACAGGGGTCGGCTACACCTTC.

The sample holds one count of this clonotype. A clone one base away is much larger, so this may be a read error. Here the CDR3 reads CASSWTSGRGYGQFF. The CDR3 nucleotides read TGCGCCAGCAGCTGGACTAGCGGGAGAGGGTATGGGCAGTTCTTC. The gene calls are TRBV5-1 and TRBJ2-1, with 13 bases fitting TRBD2. This CDR3 spans 15 amino acids. The junction had 9 bases not matched to a gene; V was cut back by 3 bases and J by 12 bases. The germline V gene has CDR1 SGHRS and CDR2 YFSETQ.

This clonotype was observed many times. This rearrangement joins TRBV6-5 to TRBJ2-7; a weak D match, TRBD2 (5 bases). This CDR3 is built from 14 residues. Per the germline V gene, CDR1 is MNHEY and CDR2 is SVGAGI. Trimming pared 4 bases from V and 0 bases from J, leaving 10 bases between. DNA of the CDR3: TGTGCCAGCAGTTTGGACTTTAGCTCCTACGAGCAGTACTTC. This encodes CASSLDFSSYEQYF.

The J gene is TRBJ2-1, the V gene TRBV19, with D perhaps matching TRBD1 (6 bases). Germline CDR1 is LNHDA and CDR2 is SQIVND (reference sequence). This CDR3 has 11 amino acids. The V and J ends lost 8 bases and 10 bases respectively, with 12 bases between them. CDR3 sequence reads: CASGTGYEQFF. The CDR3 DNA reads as TGTGCCAGTGGAACAGGGTACGAGCAGTTCTTC.

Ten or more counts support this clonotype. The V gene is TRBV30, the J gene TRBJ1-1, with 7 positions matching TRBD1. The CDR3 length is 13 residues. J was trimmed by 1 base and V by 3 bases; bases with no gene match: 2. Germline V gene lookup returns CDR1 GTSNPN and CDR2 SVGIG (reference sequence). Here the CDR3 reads CAWRDRTNTEAFF. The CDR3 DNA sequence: TGTGCCTGGAGGGACAGGACGAACACTGAAGCTTTCTTT.

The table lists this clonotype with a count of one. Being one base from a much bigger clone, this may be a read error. The CDR3, as DNA: TGTGCCAGCAGCTTCGGGGGGGCCCTCGAGCAGTACTTC. Protein product: CASSFGGALEQYF. The chain links TRBV5-6 to TRBJ2-7; 8 nucleotides match TRBD2. The CDR3 covers 13 residues. The trim removed 2 bases at V and 6 bases at J, leaving 4 bases unmatched. Germline V gene lookup returns CDR1 SGHDT and CDR2 YYEEEE.

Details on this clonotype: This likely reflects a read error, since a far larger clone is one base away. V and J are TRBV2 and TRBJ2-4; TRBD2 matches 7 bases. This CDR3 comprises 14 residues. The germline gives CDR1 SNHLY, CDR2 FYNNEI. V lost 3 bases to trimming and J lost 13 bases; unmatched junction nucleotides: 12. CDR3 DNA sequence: TGTGCCAGCAGTGAGGTAGCGGGCGGAGAGGCCCAGTACTTC. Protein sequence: CASSEVAGGEAQYF.

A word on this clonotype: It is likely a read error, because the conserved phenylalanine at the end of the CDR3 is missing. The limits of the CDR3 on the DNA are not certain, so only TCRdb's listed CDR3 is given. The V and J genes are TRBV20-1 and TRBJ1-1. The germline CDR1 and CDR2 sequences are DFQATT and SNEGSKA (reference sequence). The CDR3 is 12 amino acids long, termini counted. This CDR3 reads CSADVGEGPVIC.

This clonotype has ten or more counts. CDR3 bases: TGTGCCAGCAGTGAACACCGTGACTCGGAGCAGTTCTTC. Amino acid sequence: CASSEHRDSEQFF. V is TRBV6-2 or TRBV6-3 and J is TRBJ2-1; D gene ambiguous. Germline assignment: CDR1 MNHEY and CDR2 SVGEGT. The CDR3 is 13 residues long. V was cut by 5 bases and J by 10 bases, with 15 bases left in between.

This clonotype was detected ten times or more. The CDR3 DNA is TGTGCCACCTCACGGCCTCCGGTCCCCTACAATGAGCAGTTCTTC. It translates to CATSRPPVPYNEQFF. The V gene is TRBV6-2 or TRBV6-3, the J gene TRBJ2-1, with no clear D. The germline V gene encodes CDR1 MNHEY and CDR2 SVGEGT. This CDR3 has 15 residues. The V gene lost 10 bases and the J gene lost 2 bases, with 18 bases spanning the gap.

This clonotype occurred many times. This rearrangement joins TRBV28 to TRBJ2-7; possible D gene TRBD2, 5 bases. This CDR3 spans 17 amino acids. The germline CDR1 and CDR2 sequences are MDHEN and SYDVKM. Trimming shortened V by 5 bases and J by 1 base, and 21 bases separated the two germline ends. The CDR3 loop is CASSEKYYSDQSYEQYF. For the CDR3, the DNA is TGTGCCAGCAGTGAAAAGTATTATAGCGACCAGTCCTACGAGCAGTACTTC.

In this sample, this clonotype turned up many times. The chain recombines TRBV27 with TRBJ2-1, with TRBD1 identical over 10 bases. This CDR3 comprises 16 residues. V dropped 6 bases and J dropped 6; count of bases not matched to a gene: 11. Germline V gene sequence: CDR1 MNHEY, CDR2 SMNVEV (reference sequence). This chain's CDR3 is CASSSLGQGFLNEQFF. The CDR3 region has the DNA TGTGCCAGCAGCTCCTTGGGACAGGGGTTCCTCAATGAGCAGTTCTTC.

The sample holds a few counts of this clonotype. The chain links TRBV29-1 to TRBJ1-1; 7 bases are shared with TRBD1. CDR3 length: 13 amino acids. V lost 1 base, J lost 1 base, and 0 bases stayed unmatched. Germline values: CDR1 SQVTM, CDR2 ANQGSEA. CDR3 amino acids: CSVEGTGNTEAFF. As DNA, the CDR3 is TGCAGCGTTGAAGGGACAGGGAACACTGAAGCTTTCTTT.

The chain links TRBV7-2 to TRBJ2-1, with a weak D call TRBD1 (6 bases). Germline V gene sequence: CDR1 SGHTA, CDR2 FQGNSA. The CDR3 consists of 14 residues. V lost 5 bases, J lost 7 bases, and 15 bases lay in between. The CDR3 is CASSPWGRGNEQFF. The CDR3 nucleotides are TGTGCCAGCAGCCCGTGGGGGCGCGGGAATGAGCAGTTCTTC.

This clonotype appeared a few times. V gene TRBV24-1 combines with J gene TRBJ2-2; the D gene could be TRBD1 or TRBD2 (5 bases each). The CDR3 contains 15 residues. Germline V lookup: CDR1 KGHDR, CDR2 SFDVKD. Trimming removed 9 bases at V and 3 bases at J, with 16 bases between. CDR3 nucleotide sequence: TGTGCCACCCGGACCGGGACGGAGGACACCGGGGAGCTGTTTTTT. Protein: CATRTGTEDTGELFF.

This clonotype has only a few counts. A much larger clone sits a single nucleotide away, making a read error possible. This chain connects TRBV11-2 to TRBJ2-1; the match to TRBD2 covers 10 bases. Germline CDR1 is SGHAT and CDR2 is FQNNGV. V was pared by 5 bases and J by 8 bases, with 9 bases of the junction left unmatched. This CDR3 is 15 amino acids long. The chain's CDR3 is CASSPGLAAAYEQFF. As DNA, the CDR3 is TGTGCCAGCAGCCCAGGACTAGCGGCAGCATATGAGCAGTTCTTC.